Described below is a single T cell receptor beta chain sequence and its context. The source of the sample is a study of tumor T cells in aggressive B-cell lymphoma. Some clones are missing from TCRdb's copy, which holds only in-frame ones; the method was immunoSEQ multiplex PCR. The sample lists roughly 1,700 clones, 89% seen once, with about 7% in the top ten. This TCR was recovered from an adult with diffuse large B cell lymphoma. Material for sequencing was tumor tissue.

CDR3 sequence reads: CASSYSRAGGTSPLHF. The DNA of the CDR3 is TGTGCCAGCAGTTACTCGAGGGCAGGGGGCACTTCACCCCTCCACTTT. The chain couples TRBV6-5 to TRBJ1-6; 8 bases line up with TRBD1. The CDR3 has 16 residues. Per germline, CDR1 MNHEY and CDR2 SVGAGI. After removal of 0 bases from V and 9 bases from J, the junction contained 7 bases not matched to a gene.